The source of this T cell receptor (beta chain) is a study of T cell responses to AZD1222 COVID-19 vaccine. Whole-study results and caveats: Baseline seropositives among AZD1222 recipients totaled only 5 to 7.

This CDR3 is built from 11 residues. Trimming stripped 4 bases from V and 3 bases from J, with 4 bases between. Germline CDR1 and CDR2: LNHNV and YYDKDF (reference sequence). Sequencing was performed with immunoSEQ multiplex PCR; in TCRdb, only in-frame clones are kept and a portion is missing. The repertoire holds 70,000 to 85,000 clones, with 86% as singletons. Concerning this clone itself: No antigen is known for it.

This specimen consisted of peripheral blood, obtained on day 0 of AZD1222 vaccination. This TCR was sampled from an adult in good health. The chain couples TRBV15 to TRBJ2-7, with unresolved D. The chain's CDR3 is CATSKNYEQYF. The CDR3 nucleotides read TGTGCCACCAGCAAGAACTACGAGCAGTACTTC.